This T cell receptor (beta chain) is drawn from a study of blood T cell repertoires in COVID-19. The table came from immunoSEQ multiplex PCR; TCRdb's copy has only in-frame clones and leaves some out. This sample has 350,000 to 500,000 clones, with 70% to 90% found just once. In germline, CDR1 is MDHEN, CDR2 SYDVKM. The V gene end was trimmed by 6 bases and the J gene end by 6 bases; junction bases not matched to a gene: 1. The length of the CDR3 is 13 residues. Individuals drawn from around 25 US areas were roughly 18 to 89 years old. A COVID-19 case was met by exposed participants within 2 weeks before study entry.

J is TRBJ2-1 and V is TRBV28, with TRBD2 matching 11 bases. The receptor was derived from a young woman who had been exposed to COVID-19. Input material: PBMCs or T cells enriched from blood (not recorded which). CDR3 bases: TGTGCCAGCAGCCTAGCGGGAGGCAATGAGCAGTTCTTC. It yields the protein CASSLAGGNEQFF.